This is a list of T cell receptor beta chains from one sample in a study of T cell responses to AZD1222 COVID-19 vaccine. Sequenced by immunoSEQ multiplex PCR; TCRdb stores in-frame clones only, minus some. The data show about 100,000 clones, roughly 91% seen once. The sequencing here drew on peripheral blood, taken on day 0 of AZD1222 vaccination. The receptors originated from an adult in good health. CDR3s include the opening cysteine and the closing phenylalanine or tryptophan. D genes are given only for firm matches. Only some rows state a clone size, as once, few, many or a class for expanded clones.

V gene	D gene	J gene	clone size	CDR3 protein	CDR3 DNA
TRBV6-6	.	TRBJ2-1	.	CASSYYGESYNEQFF	TGTGCCAGCAGTTACTATGGGGAGTCCTACAATGAGCAGTTCTTC
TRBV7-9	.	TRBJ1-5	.	CASSPSDHYSNQPQHF	TGTGCCAGCAGTCCCAGCGACCACTATAGCAATCAGCCCCAGCATTTT
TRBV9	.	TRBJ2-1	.	CASSVTEQNNEQFF	TGTGCCAGCAGCGTTACAGAACAAAACAATGAGCAGTTCTTC
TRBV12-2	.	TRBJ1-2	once	CASRFRGAGDYGYTF	TGTGCAAGTCGCTTTAGAGGGGCAGGGGACTATGGCTACACCTTC
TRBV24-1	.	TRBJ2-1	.	CATSISADMYNEQFF	TGTGCCACCAGTATTTCAGCGGACATGTACAATGAGCAGTTCTTC
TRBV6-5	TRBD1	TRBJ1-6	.	CASSYSQGASSPLHF	TGTGCCAGCAGTTACTCTCAGGGGGCAAGTTCACCCCTCCACTTT
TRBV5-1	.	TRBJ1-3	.	CASSFKGLGNTIYF	TGCGCCAGCAGCTTTAAGGGGCTCGGAAACACCATATATTTT
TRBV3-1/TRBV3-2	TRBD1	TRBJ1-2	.	CASSRWTGGELGRGYTF	TGTGCCAGCAGCCGATGGACAGGGGGCGAGTTGGGTCGGGGCTACACCTTC
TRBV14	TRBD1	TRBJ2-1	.	CASSLSRGQRQFF	TGTGCCAGCAGCCTCTCACGGGGACAGCGGCAGTTCTTC
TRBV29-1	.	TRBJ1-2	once	CSETTDARGYTF	TGCAGCGAGACGACAGATGCCCGGGGCTACACCTTC
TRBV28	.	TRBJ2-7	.	CASSLSEQYF	TGTGCCAGCAGTTTATCCGAGCAGTACTTC
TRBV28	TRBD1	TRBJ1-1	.	CASRQYRGRNTEAFF	TGTGCCAGCAGGCAATACAGGGGGCGAAACACTGAAGCTTTCTTT
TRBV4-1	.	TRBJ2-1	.	CASSPQRKDEQFF	TGCGCCAGCAGTCCCCAACGAAAGGATGAGCAGTTCTTC
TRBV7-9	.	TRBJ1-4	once	CASSLETATNEKLFF	TGTGCCAGCAGCTTAGAGACGGCAACTAATGAAAAACTGTTTTTT
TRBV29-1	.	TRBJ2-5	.	CSVEVTGVETQYF	TGCAGCGTTGAAGTAACGGGGGTAGAGACCCAGTACTTC
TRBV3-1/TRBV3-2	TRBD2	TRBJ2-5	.	CASSQDREGWETQYF	TGTGCCAGCAGCCAAGATCGGGAGGGGTGGGAGACCCAGTACTTC
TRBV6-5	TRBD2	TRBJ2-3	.	CASSHRGGTDTQYF	TGTGCCAGCAGTCATCGGGGGGGCACAGATACGCAGTATTTT
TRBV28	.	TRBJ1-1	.	CASSGTVKKEAFF	TGTGCCAGCTCAGGGACGGTGAAAAAGGAAGCTTTCTTT
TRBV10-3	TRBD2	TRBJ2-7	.	CAIRLTSGSSYEQYF	TGTGCCATCAGACTGACTAGCGGGTCCTCCTACGAGCAGTACTTC
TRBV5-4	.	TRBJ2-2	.	CASSLFEGSGELFF	TGTGCCAGCAGCTTGTTCGAGGGATCCGGGGAGCTGTTTTTT
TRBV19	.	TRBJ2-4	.	CASTAENIQYF	TGTGCCAGTACGGCGGAAAACATTCAGTACTTC
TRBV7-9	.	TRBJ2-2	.	CASSRHKMASPNTGELFF	TGTGCCAGCAGCCGACATAAAATGGCCAGCCCGAACACCGGGGAGCTGTTTTTT
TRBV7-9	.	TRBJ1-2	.	CASSGVQDPNYGYTF	TGTGCCAGCAGCGGCGTTCAGGACCCTAACTATGGCTACACCTTC
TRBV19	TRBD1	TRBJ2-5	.	CASSPRQGLGQETQYF	TGTGCCAGTAGTCCCCGACAGGGTTTGGGGCAAGAGACCCAGTACTTC
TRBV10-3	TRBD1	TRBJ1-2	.	CAIRANDRGYGYTF	TGTGCCATCAGGGCTAACGACAGGGGCTATGGCTACACCTTC
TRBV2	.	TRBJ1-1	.	CASSEAGTANTEAFF	TGTGCCAGCAGTGAAGCCGGGACGGCGAACACTGAAGCTTTCTTT
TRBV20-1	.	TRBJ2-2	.	CSARLRRELFF	TGCAGTGCTCGGCTTCGACGGGAGCTGTTTTTT
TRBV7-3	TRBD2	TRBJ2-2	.	CASSRAGELGKLFF	TGTGCCAGCAGCCGCGCGGGAGAGCTCGGGAAGCTGTTTTTT
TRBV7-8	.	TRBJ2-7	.	CASSILYEQYF	TGTGCCAGCAGCATTCTGTACGAGCAGTACTTC